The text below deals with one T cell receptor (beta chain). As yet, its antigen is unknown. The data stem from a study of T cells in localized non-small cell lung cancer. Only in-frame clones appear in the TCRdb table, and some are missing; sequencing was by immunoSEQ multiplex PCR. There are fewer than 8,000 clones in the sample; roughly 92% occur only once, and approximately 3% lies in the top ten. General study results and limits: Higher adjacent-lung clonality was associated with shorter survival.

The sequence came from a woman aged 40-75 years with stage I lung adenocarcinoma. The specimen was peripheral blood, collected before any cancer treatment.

CDR3 in DNA: TGTGCCAGCAGCGTAGGGCCCTCCGGGAATTCACCCCTCCACTTT. Its protein product is CASSVGPSGNSPLHF. This chain joins TRBV9 and TRBJ1-6, with D hard to call. Germline CDR1 reads SGDLS; CDR2 reads YYNGEE. Trimming removed 0 bases from V and 7 bases from J, with 11 bases in between. This CDR3 has 15 residues.